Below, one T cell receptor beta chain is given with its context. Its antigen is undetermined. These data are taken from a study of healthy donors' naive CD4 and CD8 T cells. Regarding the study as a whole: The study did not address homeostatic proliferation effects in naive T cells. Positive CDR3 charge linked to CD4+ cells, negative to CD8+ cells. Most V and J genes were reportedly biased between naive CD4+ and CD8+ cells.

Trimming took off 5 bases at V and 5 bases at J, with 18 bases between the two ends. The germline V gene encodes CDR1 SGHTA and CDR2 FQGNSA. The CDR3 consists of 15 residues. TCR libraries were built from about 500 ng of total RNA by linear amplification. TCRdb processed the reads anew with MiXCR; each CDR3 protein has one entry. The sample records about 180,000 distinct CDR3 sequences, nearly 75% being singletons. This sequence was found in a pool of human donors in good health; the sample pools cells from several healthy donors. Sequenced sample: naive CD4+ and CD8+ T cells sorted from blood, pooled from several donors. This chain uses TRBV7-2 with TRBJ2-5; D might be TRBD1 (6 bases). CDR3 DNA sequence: TGTGCCAGCAGCCCGGCACAGGGTCCGTATGAGACCCAGTACTTC. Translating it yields CASSPAQGPYETQYF.